The next 14 T cell receptor beta chains were all read from a single sample in a study of identifying expanded T cells in peripheral blood. Only in-frame clones appear in the TCRdb table, and some are missing; sequencing was by immunoSEQ multiplex PCR. The sample has approximately 75,000 clones, roughly nine tenths seen once. What was sequenced was blood. Source of these receptors: a person aged 18-69 years in good health.

The genes are TRBV7-2 and TRBJ2-2; maybe TRBD2 (6 bases). CDR3 length: 17 amino acids. The V gene lost 1 base and the J gene lost 1 base, with 13 bases spanning the gap. The germline gives CDR1 SGHTA, CDR2 FQGNSA. This CDR3 is CASSLDRGSGNTGELFF. CDR3 DNA sequence: TGTGCCAGCAGCTTAGATCGGGGTAGCGGGAACACCGGGGAGCTGTTTTTT.

The chain couples TRBV5-6 to TRBJ1-4; D unresolved. CDR1 and CDR2 from the germline V gene are SGHDT and YYEEEE. The V gene lost 3 bases and the J gene lost 7 bases, with 7 bases spanning the gap. The length of the CDR3 is 12 residues. CDR3 in amino acids: CASSSFREKLFF. The DNA for the CDR3 is TGTGCCAGCAGCTCATTCCGTGAAAAACTGTTTTTT.

V gene TRBV29-1 combines with J gene TRBJ2-4, with 9 bases that match TRBD1. The V gene's germline CDR1 is SQVTM and CDR2 ANQGSEA. This CDR3 region has 14 residues. V lost 6 bases, J lost 1 base, and 4 bases stayed unmatched. The DNA for the CDR3 is TGCAGCGTCGTAGACAGGGGGGCCAAAAACATTCAGTACTTC. Translated: CSVVDRGAKNIQYF.

CDR3 coding DNA: TGCGCCAGCAGCCAAGATCGATTATTACGCGAGCAGTACTTC. Its protein is CASSQDRLLREQYF. The chain employs TRBV4-1 and TRBJ2-7; D is uncertain. V dropped 0 bases and J dropped 6 bases, with 12 bases sitting between them. Germline V gene lookup returns CDR1 MGHRA and CDR2 YSYEKL. The CDR3 sequence is 14 residues long.

This rearrangement joins TRBV4-2 to TRBJ2-1, with 7 nucleotides matching TRBD2. V dropped 1 base and J dropped 8; count of bases not matched to a gene: 2. The CDR3 loop spans 13 amino acids. The V gene's germline CDR1 is LGHNA and CDR2 YNFKEQ. The CDR3 loop reads CASSQGEGHEQFF. The CDR3 region has the DNA TGTGCCAGCAGCCAAGGGGAGGGCCATGAGCAGTTCTTC.

This clone was detected once. This chain links TRBV6-5 with TRBJ2-7; D is unclear. The V end was cut by 0 bases, the J end by 3 bases, with 6 bases between. The CDR3 loop spans 13 amino acids. Germline CDR1 and CDR2: MNHEY and SVGAGI. The chain's CDR3 is CASSYSPLYEQYF. CDR3 nucleotides: TGTGCCAGCAGTTACTCGCCTCTCTACGAGCAGTACTTC.

The rearrangement joins TRBV7-8 to TRBJ2-1; 10 positions agree with TRBD2. Germline V gene lookup returns CDR1 SGHVS and CDR2 FQNEAQ. V gave up 4 bases and J gave up 6 bases; unmatched junction bases: 6. The length of the CDR3 is 15 residues. The CDR3 nucleotides are TGTGCCAGCAGCTCTAGCGGGAGTCCAGGCAATGAGCAGTTCTTC. Translated: CASSSSGSPGNEQFF.

The J gene is TRBJ1-2, the V gene TRBV18; D unclear. Germline V lookup: CDR1 KGHSH, CDR2 LQKENI. The V and J ends lost 5 bases and 2 bases respectively, with 9 bases between them. CDR3 length equals 13 residues. The CDR3 DNA reads as TGTGCCAGCTCAGGGCTGACGAACTATGGCTACACCTTC. Encoded protein: CASSGLTNYGYTF.

This chain links TRBV7-2 with TRBJ1-4; no firm D call. The CDR3 loop spans 13 amino acids. CDR1 SGHTA and CDR2 FQGNSA come from the germline V gene. The ends were cut back, 5 bases at V and 7 bases at J, with 11 bases in the middle. The CDR3 DNA follows: TGTGCCAGCAGCCCCCCGTCGCGTGAAAAACTGTTTTTT. Its protein is CASSPPSREKLFF.

V and J are TRBV4-3 and TRBJ2-5, with 7 bases lining up with TRBD1. This CDR3 contains 18 residues. Trimming removed 4 bases from V and 3 bases from J; junction bases left unmatched: 17. Germline CDR1 is LGHNA and CDR2 is YSLEER. The CDR3 spells CASSLTYPSTGQKETQYF. The CDR3, as DNA: TGCGCCAGCAGCCTAACGTATCCCTCTACGGGACAGAAAGAGACCCAGTACTTC.

This chain joins TRBV6-5 and TRBJ1-2; a weak D match, TRBD1 (6 bases). The germline V and J ends were trimmed by 4 bases and 4 bases, with 16 bases remaining between them. The V gene's germline CDR1 is MNHEY and CDR2 SVGAGI. This CDR3 comprises 15 residues. The CDR3 bases are TGTGCCAGCAGTTCTTCACCCCGAGGGGGCTATGGCTACACCTTC. Translation: CASSSSPRGGYGYTF.

The J gene is TRBJ2-3, the V gene TRBV7-9; D remains ambiguous. Trimming pared 2 bases from V and 2 bases from J, leaving 8 bases between. This CDR3 is 14 amino acids long. Germline values: CDR1 SEHNR, CDR2 FQNEAQ (reference sequence). The CDR3: CASSLNWITDTQYF. In nucleotides, the CDR3 is TGTGCCAGCAGCTTAAATTGGATCACAGATACGCAGTATTTT.

This rearrangement joins TRBV18 to TRBJ1-2; TRBD1 might be the D (5 bases). The CDR3 is made up of 13 amino acids. Trimming cost V 2 bases and J 2 bases, with 6 bases left between them. Germline V gene sequence: CDR1 KGHSH, CDR2 LQKENI. The CDR3 nucleotides are TGTGCCAGCTCACCAGAGGGGAACTATGGCTACACCTTC. The encoded protein is CASSPEGNYGYTF.

The rearrangement uses TRBV29-1 and TRBJ2-7; no definite D call. The germline gives CDR1 SQVTM, CDR2 ANQGSEA. The CDR3 is made up of 12 amino acids. Between the trimmed V and J ends, which lost 1 base and 0 bases, there was a span of 4 bases. CDR3 nucleotides: TGCAGCGTTGAAGGGTCCTCCTACGAGCAGTACTTC. Translating gives CSVEGSSYEQYF.